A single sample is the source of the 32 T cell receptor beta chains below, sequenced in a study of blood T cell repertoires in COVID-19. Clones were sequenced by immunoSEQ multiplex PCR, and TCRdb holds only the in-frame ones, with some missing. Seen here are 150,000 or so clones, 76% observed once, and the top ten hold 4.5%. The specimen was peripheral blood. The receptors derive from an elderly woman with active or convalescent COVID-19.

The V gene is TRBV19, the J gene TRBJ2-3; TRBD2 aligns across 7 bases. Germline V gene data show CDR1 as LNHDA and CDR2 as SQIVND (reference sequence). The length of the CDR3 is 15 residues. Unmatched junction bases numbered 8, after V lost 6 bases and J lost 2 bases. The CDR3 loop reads CASSPLSGVTDTQYF. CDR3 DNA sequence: TGTGCCAGTAGCCCCCTGAGCGGGGTCACAGATACGCAGTATTTT.

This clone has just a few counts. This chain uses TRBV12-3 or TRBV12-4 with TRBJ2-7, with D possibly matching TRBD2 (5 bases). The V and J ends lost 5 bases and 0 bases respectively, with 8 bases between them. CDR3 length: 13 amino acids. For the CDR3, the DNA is TGTGCCAGCAGTCAAACTAGCTCCTACGAGCAGTACTTC. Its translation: CASSQTSSYEQYF.

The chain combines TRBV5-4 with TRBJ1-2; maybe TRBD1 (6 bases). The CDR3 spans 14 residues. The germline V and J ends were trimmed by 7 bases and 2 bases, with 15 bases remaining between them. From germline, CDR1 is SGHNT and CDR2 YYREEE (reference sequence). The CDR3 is CASQAGGQNYGYTF. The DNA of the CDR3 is TGTGCCAGCCAGGCGGGGGGCCAGAACTATGGCTACACCTTC.

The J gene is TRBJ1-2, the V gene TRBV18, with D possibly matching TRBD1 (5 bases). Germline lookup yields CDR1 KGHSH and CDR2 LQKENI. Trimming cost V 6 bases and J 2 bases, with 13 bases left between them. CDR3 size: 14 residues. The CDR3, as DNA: TGTGCCAGCTCTACGCTCGACAGCAACTATGGCTACACCTTC. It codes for CASSTLDSNYGYTF.

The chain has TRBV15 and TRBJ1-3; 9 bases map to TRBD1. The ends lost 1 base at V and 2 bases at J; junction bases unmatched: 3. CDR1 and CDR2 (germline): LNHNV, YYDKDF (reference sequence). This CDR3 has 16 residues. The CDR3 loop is CATSRVRQGAGNTIYF. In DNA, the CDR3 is TGTGCCACCAGCAGAGTCCGACAGGGGGCTGGAAACACCATATATTTT.

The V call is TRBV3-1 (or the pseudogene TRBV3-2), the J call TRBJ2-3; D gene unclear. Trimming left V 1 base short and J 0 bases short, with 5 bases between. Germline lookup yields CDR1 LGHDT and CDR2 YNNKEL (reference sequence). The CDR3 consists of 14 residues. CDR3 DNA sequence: TGTGCCAGCAGCCAAGGCACTAGCACAGATACGCAGTATTTT. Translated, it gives CASSQGTSTDTQYF.

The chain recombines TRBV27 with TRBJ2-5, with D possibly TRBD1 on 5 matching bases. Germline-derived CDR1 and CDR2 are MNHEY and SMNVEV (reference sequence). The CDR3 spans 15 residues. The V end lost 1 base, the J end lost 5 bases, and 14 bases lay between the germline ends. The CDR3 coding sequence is TGTGCCAGCAGTTTATGGAGTGGGGCAGGGGAGACCCAGTACTTC. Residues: CASSLWSGAGETQYF.

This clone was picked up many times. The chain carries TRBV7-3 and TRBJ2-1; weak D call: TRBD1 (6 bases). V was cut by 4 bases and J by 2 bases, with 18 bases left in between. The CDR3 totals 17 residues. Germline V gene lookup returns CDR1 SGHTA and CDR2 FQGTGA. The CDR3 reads CASSSGHRISAYNEQFF. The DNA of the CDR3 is TGTGCCAGCAGCTCGGGACACCGAATTAGTGCCTACAATGAGCAGTTCTTC.

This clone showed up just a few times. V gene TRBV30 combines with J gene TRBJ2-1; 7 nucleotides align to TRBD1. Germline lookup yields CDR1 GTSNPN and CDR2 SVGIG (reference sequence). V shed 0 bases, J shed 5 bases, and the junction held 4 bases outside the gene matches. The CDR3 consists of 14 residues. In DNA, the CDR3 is TGTGCCTGGAGTGTAATGAGGGGGCACAATGAGCAGTTCTTC. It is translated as CAWSVMRGHNEQFF.

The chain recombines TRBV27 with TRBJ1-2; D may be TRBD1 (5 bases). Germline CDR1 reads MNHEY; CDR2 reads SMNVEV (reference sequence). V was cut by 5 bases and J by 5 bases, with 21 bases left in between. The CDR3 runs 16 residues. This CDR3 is CASSPRTHQGYYGYTF. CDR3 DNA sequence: TGTGCCAGCAGTCCAAGAACCCACCAGGGTTATTATGGCTACACCTTC.

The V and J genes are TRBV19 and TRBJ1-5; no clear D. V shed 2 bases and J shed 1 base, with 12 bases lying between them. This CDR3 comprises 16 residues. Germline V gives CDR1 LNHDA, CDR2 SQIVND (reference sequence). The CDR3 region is CASSILGSRSNQPQHF. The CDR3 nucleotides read TGTGCCAGTAGTATACTCGGGAGTCGAAGCAATCAGCCCCAGCATTTT.

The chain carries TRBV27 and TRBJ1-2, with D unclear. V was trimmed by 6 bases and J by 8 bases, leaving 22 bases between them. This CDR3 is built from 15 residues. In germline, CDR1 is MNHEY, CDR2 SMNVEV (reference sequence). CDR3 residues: CASSQRGRRATGYTF. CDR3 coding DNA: TGTGCCAGCAGCCAAAGAGGGAGAAGGGCCACGGGCTACACCTTC.

The CDR3 spells CASSLSSGGTTYEQYF. CDR3 nucleotides: TGTGCCAGCAGCTTATCTAGCGGGGGGACAACCTACGAGCAGTACTTC. The chain employs TRBV7-2 and TRBJ2-7; 11 nucleotides agree with TRBD2. The CDR3 has 16 amino acids. With V trimmed by 2 bases and J by 2 bases, 5 bases remained unmatched. Germline assignment: CDR1 SGHTA and CDR2 FQGNSA. Complete variable domain (other parts from reference TRBV7-2 and TRBJ2-7): GAGVSQSPSNKVTEKGKDVELRCDPISGHTALYWYRQSLGQGLEFLIYFQGNSAPDKSGLPSDRFSAERTGGSVSTLTIQRTQQEDSAVYLCASSLSSGGTTYEQYFGPGTRLTVT.

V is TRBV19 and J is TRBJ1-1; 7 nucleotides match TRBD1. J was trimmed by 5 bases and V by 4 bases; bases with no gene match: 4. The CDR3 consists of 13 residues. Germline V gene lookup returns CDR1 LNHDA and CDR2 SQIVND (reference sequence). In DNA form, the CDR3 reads TGTGCCAGTAGTACAGGGGGATGGACTGAAGCTTTCTTT. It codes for CASSTGGWTEAFF.

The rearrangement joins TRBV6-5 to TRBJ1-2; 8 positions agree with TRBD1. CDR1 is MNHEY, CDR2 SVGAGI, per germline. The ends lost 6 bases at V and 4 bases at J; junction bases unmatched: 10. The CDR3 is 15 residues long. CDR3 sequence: CASSQGQGRGYGYTF. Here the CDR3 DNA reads TGTGCCAGCAGCCAAGGACAGGGCAGAGGCTATGGCTACACCTTC.

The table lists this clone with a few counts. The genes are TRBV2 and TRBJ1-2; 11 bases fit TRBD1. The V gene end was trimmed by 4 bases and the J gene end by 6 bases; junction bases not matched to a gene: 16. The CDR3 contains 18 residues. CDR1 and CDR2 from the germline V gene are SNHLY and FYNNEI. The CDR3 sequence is CASSGTRGQGGLGDGYTF. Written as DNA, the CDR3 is TGTGCCAGCAGTGGGACCCGGGGACAGGGGGGTTTGGGCGATGGCTACACCTTC.

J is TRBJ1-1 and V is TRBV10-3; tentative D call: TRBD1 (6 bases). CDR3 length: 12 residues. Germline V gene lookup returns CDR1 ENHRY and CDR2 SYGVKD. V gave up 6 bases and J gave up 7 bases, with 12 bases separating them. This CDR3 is CAISGTSFEAFF. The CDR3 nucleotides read TGTGCCATCAGCGGGACATCTTTTGAAGCTTTCTTT.

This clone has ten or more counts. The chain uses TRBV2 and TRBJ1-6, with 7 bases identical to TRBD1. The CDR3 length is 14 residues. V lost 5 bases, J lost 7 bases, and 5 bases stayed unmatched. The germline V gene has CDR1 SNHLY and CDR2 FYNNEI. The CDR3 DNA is TGTGCCAGCAGTCCAGACAGGGTAAATTCACCCCTCCACTTT. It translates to CASSPDRVNSPLHF.

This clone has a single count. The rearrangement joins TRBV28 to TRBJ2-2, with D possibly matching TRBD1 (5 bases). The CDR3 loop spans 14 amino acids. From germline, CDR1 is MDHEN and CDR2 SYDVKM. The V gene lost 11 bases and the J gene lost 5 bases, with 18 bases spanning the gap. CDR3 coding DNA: TGTGCCTGTGCCGGACACCTCACTACCGGGGAGCTGTTTTTT. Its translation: CACAGHLTTGELFF.

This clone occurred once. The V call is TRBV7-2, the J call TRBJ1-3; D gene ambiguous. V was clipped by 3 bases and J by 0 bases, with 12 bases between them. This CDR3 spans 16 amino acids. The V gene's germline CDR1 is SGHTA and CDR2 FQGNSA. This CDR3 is CASSLKPAGSGNTIYF. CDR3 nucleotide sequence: TGTGCCAGCAGCTTGAAACCAGCGGGCTCTGGAAACACCATATATTTT. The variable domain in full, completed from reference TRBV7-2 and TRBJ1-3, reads GAGVSQSPSNKVTEKGKDVELRCDPISGHTALYWYRQSLGQGLEFLIYFQGNSAPDKSGLPSDRFSAERTGGSVSTLTIQRTQQEDSAVYLCASSLKPAGSGNTIYFGEGSWLTVV.

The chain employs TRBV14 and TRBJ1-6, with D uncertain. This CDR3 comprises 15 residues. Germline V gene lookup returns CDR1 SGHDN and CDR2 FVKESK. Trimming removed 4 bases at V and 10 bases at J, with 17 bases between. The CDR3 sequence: CASSRRSGLGSPLHF. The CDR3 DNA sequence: TGTGCCAGCAGCCGCAGGAGCGGTTTGGGCTCACCCCTCCACTTT.

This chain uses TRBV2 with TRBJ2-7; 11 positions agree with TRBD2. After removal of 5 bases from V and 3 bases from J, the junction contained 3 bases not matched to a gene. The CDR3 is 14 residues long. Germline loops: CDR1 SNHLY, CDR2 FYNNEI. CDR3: CASSTSGGLYEQYF. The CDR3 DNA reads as TGTGCCAGCAGTACTAGCGGGGGCCTCTACGAGCAGTACTTC.

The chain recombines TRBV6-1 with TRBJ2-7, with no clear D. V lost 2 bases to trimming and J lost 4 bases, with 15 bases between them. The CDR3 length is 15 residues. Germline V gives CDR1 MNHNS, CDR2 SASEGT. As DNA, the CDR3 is TGTGCCAGCAGTGAATCCAATACCAAACGGTACGAGCAGTACTTC. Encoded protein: CASSESNTKRYEQYF.

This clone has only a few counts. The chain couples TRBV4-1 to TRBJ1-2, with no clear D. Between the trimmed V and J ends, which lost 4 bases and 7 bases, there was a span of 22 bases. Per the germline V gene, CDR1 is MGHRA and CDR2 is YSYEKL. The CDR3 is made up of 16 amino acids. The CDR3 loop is CASSPPSTSPIRGYTF. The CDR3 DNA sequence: TGCGCCAGCAGCCCGCCCTCCACTAGCCCGATCCGTGGCTACACCTTC.

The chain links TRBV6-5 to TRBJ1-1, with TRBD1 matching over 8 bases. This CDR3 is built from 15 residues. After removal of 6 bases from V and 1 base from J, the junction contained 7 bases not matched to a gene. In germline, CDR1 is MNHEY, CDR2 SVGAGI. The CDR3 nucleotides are TGTGCCAGCAGCAAGGACAGGGTGACGAACACTGAAGCTTTCTTT. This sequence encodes CASSKDRVTNTEAFF.

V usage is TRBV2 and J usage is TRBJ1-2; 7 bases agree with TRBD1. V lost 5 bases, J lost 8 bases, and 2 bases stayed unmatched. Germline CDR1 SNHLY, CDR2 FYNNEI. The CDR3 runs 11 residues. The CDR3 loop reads CASSRGLGYTF. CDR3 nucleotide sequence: TGTGCCAGCAGTAGGGGGCTCGGCTACACCTTC.

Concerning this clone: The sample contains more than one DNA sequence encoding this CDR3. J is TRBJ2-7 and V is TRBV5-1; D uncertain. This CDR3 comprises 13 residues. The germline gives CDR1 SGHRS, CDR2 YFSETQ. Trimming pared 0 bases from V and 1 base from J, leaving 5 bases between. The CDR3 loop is CASSLAGSYEQYF. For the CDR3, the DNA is TGCGCCAGCAGCTTGGCCGGGTCCTACGAGCAGTACTTC.

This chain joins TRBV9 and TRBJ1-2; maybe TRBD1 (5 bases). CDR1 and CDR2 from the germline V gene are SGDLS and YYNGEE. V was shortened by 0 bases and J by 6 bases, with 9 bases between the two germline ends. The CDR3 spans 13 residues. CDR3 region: CASSVEGVNGYTF. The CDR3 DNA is TGTGCCAGCAGCGTAGAAGGGGTGAATGGCTACACCTTC.

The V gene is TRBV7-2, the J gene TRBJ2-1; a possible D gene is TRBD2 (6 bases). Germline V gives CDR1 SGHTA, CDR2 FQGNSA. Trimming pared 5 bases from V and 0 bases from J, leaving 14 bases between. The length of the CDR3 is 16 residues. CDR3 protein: CASSPIPRGSYNEQFF. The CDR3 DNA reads TGTGCCAGCAGCCCCATACCGCGGGGCTCCTACAATGAGCAGTTCTTC.

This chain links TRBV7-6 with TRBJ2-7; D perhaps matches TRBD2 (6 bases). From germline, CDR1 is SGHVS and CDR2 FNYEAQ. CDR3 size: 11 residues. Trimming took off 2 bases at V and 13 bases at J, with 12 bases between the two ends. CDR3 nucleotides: TGTGCCAGCAGCTTATTGGAGGGTCTATACTTC. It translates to CASSLLEGLYF.

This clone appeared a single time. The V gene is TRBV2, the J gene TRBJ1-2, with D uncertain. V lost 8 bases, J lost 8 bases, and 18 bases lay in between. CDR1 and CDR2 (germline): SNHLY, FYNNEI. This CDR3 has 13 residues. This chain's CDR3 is CASRLGGMSGYTF. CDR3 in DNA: TGTGCCAGCCGTCTAGGAGGGATGAGCGGCTACACCTTC.

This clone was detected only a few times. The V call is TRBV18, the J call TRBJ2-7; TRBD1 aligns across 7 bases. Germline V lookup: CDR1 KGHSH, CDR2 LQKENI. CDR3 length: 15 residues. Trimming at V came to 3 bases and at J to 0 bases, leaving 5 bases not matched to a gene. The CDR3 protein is CASSPTGTVSYEQYF. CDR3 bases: TGTGCCAGCTCACCGACCGGGACAGTCTCCTACGAGCAGTACTTC.